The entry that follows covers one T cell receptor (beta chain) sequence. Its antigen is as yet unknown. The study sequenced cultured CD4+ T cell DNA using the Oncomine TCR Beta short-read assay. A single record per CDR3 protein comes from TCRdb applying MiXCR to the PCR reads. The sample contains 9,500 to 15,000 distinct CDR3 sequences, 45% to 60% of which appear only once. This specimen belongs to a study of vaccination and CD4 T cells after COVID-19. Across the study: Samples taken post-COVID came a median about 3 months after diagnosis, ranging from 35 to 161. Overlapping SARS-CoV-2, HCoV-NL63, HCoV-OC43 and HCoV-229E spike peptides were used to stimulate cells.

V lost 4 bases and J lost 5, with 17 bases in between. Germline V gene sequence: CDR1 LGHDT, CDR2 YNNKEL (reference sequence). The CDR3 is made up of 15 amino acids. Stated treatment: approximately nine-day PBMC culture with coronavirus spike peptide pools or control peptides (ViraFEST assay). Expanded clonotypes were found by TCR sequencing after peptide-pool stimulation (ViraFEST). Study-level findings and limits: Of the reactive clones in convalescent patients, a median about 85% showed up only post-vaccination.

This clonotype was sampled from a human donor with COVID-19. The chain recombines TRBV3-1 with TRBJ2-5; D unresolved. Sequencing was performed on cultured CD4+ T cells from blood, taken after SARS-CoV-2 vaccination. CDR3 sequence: CASSPRGPNGETQYF. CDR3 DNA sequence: TGTGCCAGCAGCCCAAGAGGTCCTAACGGGGAGACCCAGTACTTC.